The rows below give T cell receptor beta chains drawn from one sample of a study of T cell repertoires in cytomegalovirus infection. TCRdb reanalysed the reads using MiXCR and keeps one entry per CDR3 protein. The repertoire holds hundreds of thousands of distinct CDR3 sequences, with less than 40% as singletons. The sample was PBMCs. All receptors come from a human donor in good health (CMV status not recorded). Some clones in this sample may be carry-over from other donors' samples. The CDR3 runs from the conserved cysteine through the conserved F or W. The D gene is left open where the match is weak. Clone size is not always given. Where it is, it says once, few, many or a class for expanded clones.

abundance: .; v_gene: TRBV29-1; d_gene: .; j_gene: TRBJ2-6; CDR3aa: CSVGGHGNGANVLTF; CDR3nt: TGCAGCGTGGGGGGCCACGGTAATGGGGCCAACGTCCTGACTTTC
abundance: few; v_gene: TRBV7-9; d_gene: .; j_gene: TRBJ2-5; CDR3aa: CASSSTDRQETQYF; CDR3nt: TGTGCCAGCAGCTCGACGGACAGACAAGAGACCCAGTACTTC
abundance: few; v_gene: TRBV12-3/TRBV12-4; d_gene: TRBD1; j_gene: TRBJ1-1; CDR3aa: CASSLTGAANTEAFF; CDR3nt: TGTGCCAGCAGTTTAACAGGGGCTGCGAACACTGAAGCTTTCTTT
abundance: .; v_gene: TRBV19; d_gene: .; j_gene: TRBJ2-6; CDR3aa: CASSIGRGPSGANVLTF; CDR3nt: TGTGCCAGTAGTATAGGCAGGGGCCCCTCTGGGGCCAACGTCCTGACTTTC
abundance: .; v_gene: TRBV7-4; d_gene: TRBD2; j_gene: TRBJ2-3; CDR3aa: CASSLAAGETDKQYF; CDR3nt: TGTGCCAGCAGCTTAGCAGCGGGAGAAACAGATAAGCAGTATTTT
abundance: .; v_gene: TRBV10-3; d_gene: .; j_gene: TRBJ1-3; CDR3aa: CAISAGDNSGNTIYF; CDR3nt: TGTGCCATCAGTGCTGGGGATAACTCTGGAAACACCATATATTTT
abundance: .; v_gene: TRBV7-9; d_gene: .; j_gene: TRBJ1-1; CDR3aa: CASSLVQGTEAFF; CDR3nt: TGTGCCAGCAGCTTGGTACAGGGTACTGAAGCTTTCTTT
abundance: few; v_gene: TRBV7-9; d_gene: TRBD2; j_gene: TRBJ2-3; CDR3aa: CASSLGLAGEYDTQYF; CDR3nt: TGTGCCAGCAGCTTAGGACTAGCGGGAGAATACGATACGCAGTATTTT
abundance: once; v_gene: TRBV20-1; d_gene: .; j_gene: TRBJ2-1; CDR3aa: CSARDHQGVVNEQFF; CDR3nt: TGCAGTGCTAGAGATCACCAGGGTGTTGTCAATGAGCAGTTCTTC
abundance: .; v_gene: TRBV6-5; d_gene: TRBD1; j_gene: TRBJ2-5; CDR3aa: CASSSAGTGVGQETQYF; CDR3nt: TGTGCCAGCAGTTCAGCCGGGACAGGGGTGGGCCAAGAGACCCAGTACTTC
abundance: few; v_gene: TRBV28; d_gene: TRBD1; j_gene: TRBJ1-2; CDR3aa: CASGTGTYGYTF; CDR3nt: TGTGCCAGCGGGACAGGGACGTATGGCTACACCTTC
abundance: .; v_gene: TRBV2; d_gene: TRBD2; j_gene: TRBJ2-5; CDR3aa: CASVAGALGETQYF; CDR3nt: TGTGCCAGCGTAGCGGGGGCCCTGGGGGAGACCCAGTACTTC
abundance: many; v_gene: TRBV7-8; d_gene: .; j_gene: TRBJ2-5; CDR3aa: CASSLNRGQEETQYF; CDR3nt: TGTGCCAGCAGCTTAAATCGGGGGCAGGAAGAGACCCAGTACTTC
abundance: .; v_gene: TRBV28; d_gene: .; j_gene: TRBJ1-6; CDR3aa: CASSLWGQGSPLHF; CDR3nt: TGTGCCAGCAGTTTATGGGGGCAGGGATCACCCCTCCACTTT
abundance: .; v_gene: TRBV2; d_gene: TRBD2; j_gene: TRBJ2-5; CDR3aa: CASSEARLAGAETQYF; CDR3nt: TGTGCCAGCAGTGAAGCGCGGCTAGCGGGAGCAGAGACCCAGTACTTC
abundance: few; v_gene: TRBV28; d_gene: .; j_gene: TRBJ2-1; CDR3aa: CASSLSYGGAEDEQFF; CDR3nt: TGTGCCAGCAGTTTATCGTACGGGGGCGCCGAAGATGAGCAGTTCTTC
abundance: .; v_gene: TRBV12-3/TRBV12-4; d_gene: .; j_gene: TRBJ1-5; CDR3aa: CASSPQTMGNQPQHF; CDR3nt: TGTGCCAGCAGTCCCCAGACTATGGGCAATCAGCCCCAGCATTTT
abundance: many; v_gene: TRBV4-1; d_gene: .; j_gene: TRBJ1-6; CDR3aa: CASSQGPGNNSPLHF; CDR3nt: TGCGCCAGCAGCCAAGGGCCAGGGAATAATTCACCCCTCCACTTT
abundance: .; v_gene: TRBV4-1; d_gene: .; j_gene: TRBJ2-7; CDR3aa: CASSQESPGNYGQYF; CDR3nt: TGCGCCAGCAGCCAAGAGTCTCCCGGCAACTACGGGCAGTACTTC
abundance: .; v_gene: TRBV28; d_gene: TRBD1; j_gene: TRBJ2-2; CDR3aa: CASIRQGQTGELFF; CDR3nt: TGTGCCAGCATTAGACAGGGCCAAACCGGGGAGCTGTTTTTT
abundance: .; v_gene: TRBV3-1; d_gene: TRBD1; j_gene: TRBJ1-5; CDR3aa: CASSRSDRVDQPQHF; CDR3nt: TGTGCCAGCAGCCGTAGCGACAGGGTGGATCAGCCCCAGCATTTT
abundance: few; v_gene: TRBV5-4; d_gene: .; j_gene: TRBJ1-4; CDR3aa: CASSLWGGTTNEKLFF; CDR3nt: TGTGCCAGCAGCTTGTGGGGCGGGACAACTAATGAAAAACTGTTTTTT
abundance: .; v_gene: TRBV2; d_gene: .; j_gene: TRBJ2-7; CDR3aa: CAPRGGGEQYF; CDR3nt: TGTGCTCCCCGCGGCGGCGGGGAGCAGTACTTC
abundance: few; v_gene: TRBV27; d_gene: TRBD2; j_gene: TRBJ2-3; CDR3aa: CASSPRTSGGADTQYF; CDR3nt: TGTGCCAGCAGTCCTCGGACTAGCGGGGGGGCAGATACGCAGTATTTT
abundance: .; v_gene: TRBV24-1; d_gene: TRBD1; j_gene: TRBJ2-6; CDR3aa: CATSGRTGTGANVLTF; CDR3nt: TGTGCCACCAGTGGACGGACAGGGACCGGGGCCAACGTCCTGACTTTC
abundance: .; v_gene: TRBV20-1; d_gene: .; j_gene: TRBJ1-1; CDR3aa: CSATRGGNTEAFF; CDR3nt: TGCAGTGCAACGAGGGGCGGAAACACTGAAGCTTTCTTT